This T cell receptor beta chain is from a study of human T cells and chemical hapten exposure. TCRdb used MiXCR to reprocess the RACE reads, holding one entry per CDR3 protein. Of around 300,000 distinct CDR3 sequences listed, 5.5% are singletons. Time point denoted: pre-sensitization, week 0. Treatment described: therapeutic diphenylcyclopropenone sensitization with weekly scalp DPC. This CDR3 comprises 14 residues. Germline loops: CDR1 DFQATT, CDR2 SNEGSKA (reference sequence). The V and J ends lost 6 bases and 0 bases respectively, with 14 bases between them. Only a few counts were recorded for this clonotype.

V usage is TRBV20-1 and J usage is TRBJ1-2; D is unresolved. The sequence came from a woman under 30 with alopecia areata. Some clones in this sample may be carry-over from other donors' samples. The material sequenced was whole blood, taken in connection with sensitization to the hapten diphenylcyclopropenone (DPC). CDR3 amino acids: CSAASPRANYGYTF. The CDR3 DNA is TGCAGTGCCGCTTCTCCCAGAGCTAACTATGGCTACACCTTC.